What follows is one T cell receptor beta chain and its context. This record belongs to a study of memory CD4+ T cells and cytomegalovirus serostatus. Trimming took off 5 bases at V and 2 bases at J, with 13 bases between the two ends. CDR3 length equals 15 residues. The germline V gene encodes CDR1 SNHLY and CDR2 FYNNEI. Assay used: immunoSEQ multiplex PCR; TCRdb lists only in-frame clones, some missing. The sample includes about 73,000 clones, just under 80% seen only once; the top ten take just over 2.5%. Single viable CD3+CD4+CD8-CD45RO+ cells were sorted as the memory CD4+ T cells. Sequencing was performed on memory CD4+ T cells from blood. The chain links TRBV2 to TRBJ1-3; D is perhaps TRBD1 (6 bases). The sequence derives from an adult in good health and CMV-seropositive. Here the CDR3 reads CASSPDRSAGNTIYF. Here the CDR3 DNA reads TGTGCCAGCAGTCCTGACAGGAGCGCTGGAAACACCATATATTTT.